This T cell receptor beta chain was observed in a study of T cell responses to AZD1222 COVID-19 vaccine. Study-level results: Unmutated variant regions reportedly attract nearly half of all spike-specific TCRs. Samples come after the peak T cell response, not at day 14. Two doses of AZD1222 preceded a rise in Spike-specific TCR breadth and depth.

This clone occurred once. Its target is unknown. Produced via immunoSEQ multiplex PCR; TCRdb's table is partial and in-frame only. Of about 120,000 clones listed, 85% to 95% are singletons. The source material was peripheral blood, sampled on day 0 of AZD1222 vaccination. The clonotype originates from an adult in good health.

CDR3: CASSPFRENTEAFF. In DNA form, the CDR3 reads TGTGCCAGCAGTCCCTTTCGTGAGAACACTGAAGCTTTCTTT. This chain uses TRBV3-1 (or the pseudogene TRBV3-2) with TRBJ1-1; D is uncertain. Looked up from germline, CDR1 is LGHDT and CDR2 is YNNKEL (reference sequence). This CDR3 contains 14 residues. V was trimmed by 6 bases and J by 1 base, leaving 12 bases between them.